This TCR beta chain appears in the sequencing data of a study of T cells in Graves' hyperthyroidism and ophthalmopathy. Points from the study as a whole: Ophthalmopathy, as predicted by the model, came a median roughly 6.8 months after the prediction.

The V and J ends lost 2 bases and 10 bases respectively, with 10 bases between them. Germline CDR1 SGHRS, CDR2 YFSETQ. This CDR3 is 13 amino acids long. Researchers took RNA transcripts and amplified the TCR beta CDR3 regions from them. Carried out on the TCR CDR3, a first-round RT-PCR used the HTBI primer set. MiXCR, run by TCRdb on the multiplex PCR reads, gives a single entry per CDR3 protein. The sample yields under 450,000 distinct CDR3 sequences, roughly 14% seen once. At least ten counts were recorded for this clonotype. Its specificity is unknown. The rearrangement links TRBV5-1 to TRBJ1-6; maybe TRBD1 (6 bases). The sample consisted of blood. The receptor comes from a man aged 25 to 40 with Graves' hyperthyroidism that later progressed to Graves' ophthalmopathy. The CDR3, as DNA: TGCGCCAGCAGCTTACGCAGGGGCTCACCCCTCCACTTT. This translates into CASSLRRGSPLHF.